The 30 T cell receptor beta chains given below trace back to one sample, sequenced in a study of T cells in localized non-small cell lung cancer. Using immunoSEQ multiplex PCR, the repertoire was profiled, and TCRdb retains in-frame clones only, with some absent. The table has tens of thousands of clones, around nine tenths seen once. This specimen consisted of peripheral blood, obtained before any cancer treatment. The receptors were sampled from a woman aged 35-70 years with stage I lung adenocarcinoma.

This chain uses TRBV5-1 with TRBJ2-3; D unclear. The CDR3 is 15 amino acids. V was clipped by 4 bases and J by 2 bases, with 14 bases between them. CDR1 and CDR2 (germline): SGHRS, YFSETQ. CDR3 in amino acids: CASSRPEPITDTQYF. In DNA form, the CDR3 reads TGCGCCAGCAGCCGACCTGAGCCGATCACAGATACGCAGTATTTT. Together with reference TRBV5-1 and TRBJ2-3, the CDR3 gives the full variable domain: KAGVTQTPRYLIKTRGQQVTLSCSPISGHRSVSWYQQTPGQGLQFLFEYFSETQRNKGNFPGRFSGRQFSNSRSEMNVSTLELGDSALYLCASSRPEPITDTQYFGPGTRLTVL.

This clone was observed once. The rearrangement uses TRBV5-4 and TRBJ1-2, with D perhaps TRBD1 (5 bases). The CDR3 totals 13 residues. V was pared by 3 bases and J by 5 bases, with 11 bases between. Germline CDR1 SGHNT, CDR2 YYREEE (reference sequence). In nucleotides, the CDR3 is TGTGCCAGCAGCTGGGGGGATCCATATGGCTACACCTTC. As protein: CASSWGDPYGYTF.

The gene calls are TRBV7-9 and TRBJ2-2, with 9 bases that match TRBD2. CDR3 length: 15 amino acids. In germline, CDR1 is SEHNR, CDR2 FQNEAQ (reference sequence). The junction had 3 bases not matched to a gene; V was cut back by 0 bases and J by 7 bases. The CDR3 DNA is TGTGCCAGCAGCTTAGCGGCGACTAGCGGCGGGGAGCTGTTTTTT. This gives the protein CASSLAATSGGELFF.

The V call is TRBV9, the J call TRBJ2-2; no reliable D call. V was clipped by 1 base and J by 9 bases, with 13 bases between them. Germline V lookup: CDR1 SGDLS, CDR2 YYNGEE. CDR3 size: 14 residues. CDR3 nucleotides: TGTGCCAGCAGCGTACAGTTCCGGCCCAGGGAGCTGTTTTTT. The encoded protein is CASSVQFRPRELFF.

The V and J genes are TRBV2 and TRBJ1-2, with D possibly being TRBD1 (6 bases). The germline V gene has CDR1 SNHLY and CDR2 FYNNEI. V was clipped by 7 bases and J by 1 base, with 16 bases between them. The CDR3 runs to 15 residues. CDR3 nucleotide sequence: TGTGCCAGCACCCTACGGGGGCTCCATAACTATGGCTACACCTTC. This gives the protein CASTLRGLHNYGYTF.

The J gene is TRBJ1-1, the V gene TRBV7-2; D ambiguous. V lost 0 bases and J lost 3, with 20 bases in between. CDR1 SGHTA and CDR2 FQGNSA come from the germline V gene. CDR3 size: 18 residues. Here the CDR3 reads CASSLAFSLAGGDTEAFF. The CDR3 region has the DNA TGTGCCAGCAGCTTAGCGTTTTCCCTCGCCGGCGGGGACACTGAAGCTTTCTTT.

The chain employs TRBV5-1 and TRBJ2-2; perhaps TRBD1 as D (5 bases). Germline-derived CDR1 and CDR2 are SGHRS and YFSETQ. With 4 bases removed from V and 0 bases from J, the gap between germline ends came to 13 bases. The CDR3 totals 16 residues. Here the CDR3 reads CASSRHDSPNTGELFF. The CDR3 region has the DNA TGCGCCAGCAGCCGACACGACAGTCCGAACACCGGGGAGCTGTTTTTT.

The V gene is TRBV18, the J gene TRBJ1-1; D is uncertain. The V end lost 6 bases, the J end lost 7 bases, and 12 bases lay between the germline ends. CDR1 and CDR2 (germline): KGHSH, LQKENI. The CDR3 sequence is 12 residues long. The CDR3 region has the DNA TGTGCCAGCTCCCCTTTGGAAGGTGAAGCTTTCTTT. Amino acid sequence: CASSPLEGEAFF.

This clone has only a few counts. The V gene is TRBV19, the J gene TRBJ2-6, with D tentatively TRBD1 or TRBD2 (5 bases each). The CDR3 extends over 14 amino acids. V was trimmed by 7 bases and J by 4 bases, leaving 11 bases between them. Per germline, CDR1 LNHDA and CDR2 SQIVND (reference sequence). The CDR3 here is CASKSGTGANVLTF. CDR3 sequence (DNA): TGTGCCAGTAAGTCTGGGACCGGGGCCAACGTCCTGACTTTC.

The V call is TRBV7-2, the J call TRBJ1-5; D might be TRBD1 (6 bases). Germline CDR1 and CDR2: SGHTA and FQGNSA. There are 16 residues in the CDR3. V lost 3 bases, J lost 7 bases, and 19 bases lay in between. The CDR3 region is CASSFGGPVAGQPQHF. The CDR3 DNA follows: TGTGCCAGCAGCTTCGGGGGGCCCGTCGCGGGGCAGCCCCAGCATTTT.

The V gene is TRBV7-2, the J gene TRBJ1-1; D perhaps matches TRBD1 (5 bases). CDR3 length equals 14 residues. CDR1 is SGHTA, CDR2 FQGNSA, per germline. V lost 5 bases and J 4 bases, leaving 14 bases between the germline ends. The CDR3 is CASSPDRGITEAFF. In DNA, the CDR3 is TGTGCCAGCAGCCCCGACAGAGGGATCACTGAAGCTTTCTTT.

This sequence joins TRBV2 and TRBJ1-1; TRBD1 matches at 9 bases. Per germline, CDR1 SNHLY and CDR2 FYNNEI. This CDR3 is 13 amino acids long. Losses at the gene ends were 6 bases for V and 10 bases for J; bases not matched to a gene: 9. This chain's CDR3 is CASSRPGQGVAFF. The CDR3 coding sequence is TGTGCCAGCAGCAGGCCGGGACAGGGCGTAGCTTTCTTT.

The CDR3 DNA reads as TGCAGCCAATACAGCCTAGACTATGGCTACACCTTC. Its translation: CSQYSLDYGYTF. The chain combines TRBV29-1 with TRBJ1-2; no clear D gene. The V gene's germline CDR1 is SQVTM and CDR2 ANQGSEA. This CDR3 has 12 amino acids. With 8 bases removed from V and 3 bases from J, the gap between germline ends came to 13 bases.

CDR3 residues: CASSQAGTVSGNTIYF. DNA for the CDR3: TGTGCCAGCAGCCAAGCCGGGACAGTCTCTGGAAACACCATATATTTT. This chain links TRBV4-2 with TRBJ1-3; 7 bases map to TRBD1. This CDR3 spans 16 amino acids. Trimming took 1 base from V and 0 from J; bases not matched to a gene: 3. Germline lookup yields CDR1 LGHNA and CDR2 YNFKEQ.

The chain combines TRBV11-2 with TRBJ2-5; a weak D match, TRBD2 (5 bases). The V and J ends lost 5 bases and 5 bases respectively, with 18 bases between them. This CDR3 is 15 amino acids long. Germline values: CDR1 SGHAT, CDR2 FQNNGV. Here the CDR3 reads CASSPAFRGSETQYF. CDR3 nucleotide sequence: TGTGCCAGCAGCCCGGCCTTCAGAGGGTCGGAGACCCAGTACTTC.

The chain links TRBV29-1 to TRBJ1-2, with TRBD1 matching over 7 bases. Trimming took 6 bases from V and 7 from J; bases not matched to a gene: 8. From germline, CDR1 is SQVTM and CDR2 ANQGSEA. This CDR3 comprises 12 residues. This chain's CDR3 is CSVADRVGGYTF. CDR3 DNA: TGCAGCGTCGCTGACAGGGTTGGTGGCTACACCTTC.

CDR3 sequence reads: CASSMGGGNQPQHF. DNA for the CDR3: TGTGCCAGCAGCATGGGAGGGGGCAATCAGCCCCAGCATTTT. This rearrangement joins TRBV7-9 to TRBJ1-5; D perhaps matches TRBD1 (5 bases). Germline CDR1 and CDR2: SEHNR and FQNEAQ (reference sequence). Trimming left V 5 bases short and J 2 bases short, with 10 bases between. The CDR3 length is 14 residues.

The chain couples TRBV5-1 to TRBJ2-7; 7 bases are a match to TRBD1. The germline V gene encodes CDR1 SGHRS and CDR2 YFSETQ. The CDR3 totals 14 residues. The J segment lost 4 bases and the V segment lost 5 bases, leaving 9 bases of the junction unmatched. The CDR3 loop is CASRQGPQTYEQYF. The CDR3 DNA sequence: TGCGCCAGCAGACAGGGGCCACAGACTTACGAGCAGTACTTC.

This chain connects TRBV7-2 to TRBJ1-3; D gene ambiguous. With 0 bases removed from V and 8 bases from J, the gap between germline ends came to 11 bases. Per germline, CDR1 SGHTA and CDR2 FQGNSA. The CDR3 runs 14 residues. Here the CDR3 DNA reads TGTGCCAGCAGCTTAGCACCCGTTTCGGACACCATATATTTT. Its translation is CASSLAPVSDTIYF.

V gene TRBV6-5 combines with J gene TRBJ2-7, with 9 bases lining up with TRBD1. The germline CDR1 and CDR2 sequences are MNHEY and SVGAGI. The trim removed 7 bases at V and 4 bases at J, leaving 5 bases unmatched. The CDR3 covers 13 residues. The CDR3 here is CASIRGQGYEQYF. The CDR3 nucleotides read TGTGCCAGCATTCGGGGACAGGGTTACGAGCAGTACTTC.

As concerns this clone: Distinct nucleotide sequences in the sample also encode this CDR3. The chain is built from TRBV6-1 and TRBJ1-1; TRBD1 matches at 7 bases. Germline V lookup: CDR1 MNHNS, CDR2 SASEGT. V gave up 6 bases and J gave up 0 bases; unmatched junction bases: 1. The CDR3 has 13 residues. For the CDR3, the DNA is TGTGCCAGCAGGACAGGGTTGAACACTGAAGCTTTCTTT. This translates into CASRTGLNTEAFF.

This chain links TRBV2 with TRBJ1-3; tentatively, D is TRBD1 (6 bases). Germline CDR1 is SNHLY and CDR2 is FYNNEI. This CDR3 is 14 amino acids long. Trimming took 4 bases from V and 4 from J, leaving 11 bases between them. CDR3 nucleotides: TGTGCCAGCAGTGTCGGGGGGCTCGGAAACACCATATATTTT. Translation: CASSVGGLGNTIYF.

The chain uses TRBV6-5 and TRBJ1-4; D is unclear. Germline values: CDR1 MNHEY, CDR2 SVGAGI. The CDR3 has 13 residues. Trimming left V 8 bases short and J 4 bases short, with 11 bases between. The CDR3 nucleotides are TGTGCCAGCGGCCGTCTGGGTAATGAAAAACTGTTTTTT. Residues: CASGRLGNEKLFF.

V and J are TRBV30 and TRBJ1-1, with D possibly being TRBD1 (5 bases). Trimming took 3 bases from V and 6 from J, leaving 17 bases between them. Germline V lookup: CDR1 GTSNPN, CDR2 SVGIG (reference sequence). The CDR3 extends over 14 amino acids. The CDR3 bases are TGTGCCTGGAGCCGGGGTGGAAGAGGGGCTGAAGCTTTCTTT. Its translation: CAWSRGGRGAEAFF.

The rearrangement joins TRBV4-1 to TRBJ1-1; D is uncertain. CDR3 length: 13 amino acids. V lost 0 bases to trimming and J lost 6 bases, with 8 bases between them. Germline V gene data show CDR1 as MGHRA and CDR2 as YSYEKL. The chain's CDR3 is CASSQDEYAEAFF. In DNA form, the CDR3 reads TGCGCCAGCAGCCAAGATGAGTACGCTGAAGCTTTCTTT.

The chain links TRBV19 to TRBJ1-2; no reliable D call. This CDR3 spans 14 amino acids. In germline, CDR1 is LNHDA, CDR2 SQIVND (reference sequence). The ends were cut back, 1 base at V and 6 bases at J, with 12 bases in the middle. The CDR3 reads CASSIVGLGDGYTF. CDR3 in DNA: TGTGCCAGTAGTATAGTAGGACTAGGCGATGGCTACACCTTC.

As to this clone: Mismatch with germline at one junction end may stem from a read error. This chain connects TRBV7-9 to TRBJ2-5, with D uncertain. Germline V gene sequence: CDR1 SEHNR, CDR2 FQNEAQ (reference sequence). CDR3 size: 12 residues. The CDR3 DNA reads TGTGCCAGCAGCTTAGCGTCTTGGACCTGGAACTTC. Protein sequence: CASSLASWTWNF.

CDR3 in DNA: TGCGCCAGCAGCCAAGACCCTAAGGGGGCACATGGAAACACCATATATTTT. This sequence encodes CASSQDPKGAHGNTIYF. This chain connects TRBV4-1 to TRBJ1-3, with TRBD1 matching 7 bases. The CDR3 sequence is 17 residues long. Germline CDR1 is MGHRA and CDR2 is YSYEKL. Trimming removed 0 bases from V and 3 bases from J; junction bases left unmatched: 8.

This clone was seen just once. The J gene is TRBJ1-1, the V gene TRBV5-1, with TRBD1 identical over 9 bases. J gave up 1 base and V 4 bases, and 8 bases lay outside the gene matches. Germline V lookup: CDR1 SGHRS, CDR2 YFSETQ. This CDR3 has 16 amino acids. In nucleotides, the CDR3 is TGCGCCAGCAGCCTGGAAGGGACAGGGACGAACACTGAAGCTTTCTTT. Protein sequence: CASSLEGTGTNTEAFF.

This clone has only one observation. The chain employs TRBV10-3 and TRBJ1-2; perhaps TRBD1 as D (6 bases). This CDR3 is 16 amino acids long. The germline V gene has CDR1 ENHRY and CDR2 SYGVKD. Trimming stripped 4 bases from V and 2 bases from J, with 17 bases between. The CDR3 DNA reads TGTGCCATCAGTGGACAGGAGAGTTTAGGGAACTATGGCTACACCTTC. It is translated as CAISGQESLGNYGYTF.